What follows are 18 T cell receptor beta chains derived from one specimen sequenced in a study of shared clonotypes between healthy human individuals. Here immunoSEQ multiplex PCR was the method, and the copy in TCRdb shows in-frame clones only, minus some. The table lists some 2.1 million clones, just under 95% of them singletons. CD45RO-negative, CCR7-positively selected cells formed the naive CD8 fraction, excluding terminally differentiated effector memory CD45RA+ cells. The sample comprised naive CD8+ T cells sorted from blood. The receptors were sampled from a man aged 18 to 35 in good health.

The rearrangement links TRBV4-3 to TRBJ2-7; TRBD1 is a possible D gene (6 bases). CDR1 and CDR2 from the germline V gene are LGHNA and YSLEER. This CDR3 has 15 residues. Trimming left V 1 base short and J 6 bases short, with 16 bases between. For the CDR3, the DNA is TGCGCCAGCAGCCAAGGATTGGGGGCGGGCGTCGAGCAGTACTTC. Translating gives CASSQGLGAGVEQYF.

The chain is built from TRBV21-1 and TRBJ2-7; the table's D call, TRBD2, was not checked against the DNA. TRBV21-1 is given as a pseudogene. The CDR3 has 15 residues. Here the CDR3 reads CASSKEWLVKDEQYF. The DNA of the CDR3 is TGTGCCAGCAGCAAAGAGTGGCTAGTTAAGGACGAGCAGTACTTC.

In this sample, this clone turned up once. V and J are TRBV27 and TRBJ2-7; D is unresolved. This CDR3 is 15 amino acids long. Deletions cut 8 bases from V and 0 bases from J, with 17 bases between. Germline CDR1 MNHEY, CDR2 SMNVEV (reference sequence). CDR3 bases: TGTGCCAGCGCCCGAAGGTCAGCATTCTCCTACGAGCAGTACTTC. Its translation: CASARRSAFSYEQYF.

CDR3 sequence reads: CASRAQDGNYGYTF. CDR3 DNA sequence: TGTGCCAGCAGGGCCCAGGACGGGAACTATGGCTACACCTTC. The V gene is TRBV28, the J gene TRBJ1-2, with D hard to call. Between the trimmed V and J ends, which lost 6 bases and 2 bases, there was a span of 13 bases. This CDR3 has 14 amino acids. In germline, CDR1 is MDHEN, CDR2 SYDVKM.

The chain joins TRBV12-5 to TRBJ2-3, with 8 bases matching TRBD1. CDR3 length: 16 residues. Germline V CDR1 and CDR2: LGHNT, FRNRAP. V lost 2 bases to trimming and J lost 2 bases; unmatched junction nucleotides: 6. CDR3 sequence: CASGLNSGGITDTQYF. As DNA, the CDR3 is TGTGCTAGTGGTTTGAACTCAGGGGGCATCACAGATACGCAGTATTTT.

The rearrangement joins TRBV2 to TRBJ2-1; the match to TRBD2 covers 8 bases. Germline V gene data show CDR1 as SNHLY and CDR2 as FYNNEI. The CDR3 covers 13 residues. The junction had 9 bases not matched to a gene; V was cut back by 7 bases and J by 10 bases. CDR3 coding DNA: TGTGCCAGCAACCTAGCGGGCGCCCCGGAGCAGTTCTTC. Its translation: CASNLAGAPEQFF.

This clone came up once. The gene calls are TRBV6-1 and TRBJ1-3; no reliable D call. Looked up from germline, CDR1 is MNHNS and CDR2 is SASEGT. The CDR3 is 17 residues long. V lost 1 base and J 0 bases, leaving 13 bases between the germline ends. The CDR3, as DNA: TGTGCCAGCAGTGAAGGCCCCATCGGACGCTCTGGAAACACCATATATTTT. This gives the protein CASSEGPIGRSGNTIYF.

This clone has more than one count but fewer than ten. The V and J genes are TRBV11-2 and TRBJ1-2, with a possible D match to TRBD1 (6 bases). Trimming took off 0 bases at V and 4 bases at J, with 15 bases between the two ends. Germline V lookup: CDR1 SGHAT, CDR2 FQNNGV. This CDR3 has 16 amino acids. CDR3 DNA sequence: TGTGCCAGCAGCTTAGATGGGGGGCTCTACGGCTATGGCTACACCTTC. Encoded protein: CASSLDGGLYGYGYTF.

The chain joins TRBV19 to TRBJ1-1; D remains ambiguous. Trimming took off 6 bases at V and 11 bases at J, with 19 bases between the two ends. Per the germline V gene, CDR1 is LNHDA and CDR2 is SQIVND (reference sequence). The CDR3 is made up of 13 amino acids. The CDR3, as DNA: TGTGCCAGTAGCGCATATCAGACGCCGGGGGCTTTCTTT. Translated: CASSAYQTPGAFF.

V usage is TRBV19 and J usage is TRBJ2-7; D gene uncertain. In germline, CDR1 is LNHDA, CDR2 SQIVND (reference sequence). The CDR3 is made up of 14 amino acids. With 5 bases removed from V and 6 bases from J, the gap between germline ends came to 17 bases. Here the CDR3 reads CASSEHSLTTEQYF. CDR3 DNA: TGTGCCAGTAGTGAACACAGCCTAACTACCGAGCAGTACTTC.

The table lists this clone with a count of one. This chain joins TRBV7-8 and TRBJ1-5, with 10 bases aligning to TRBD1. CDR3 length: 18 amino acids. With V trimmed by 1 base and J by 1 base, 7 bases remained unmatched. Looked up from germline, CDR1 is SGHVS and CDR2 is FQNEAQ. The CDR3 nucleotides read TGTGCCAGCAGCTTAGATGGGACAGGGGTTTTAAGCAATCAGCCCCAGCATTTT. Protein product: CASSLDGTGVLSNQPQHF.

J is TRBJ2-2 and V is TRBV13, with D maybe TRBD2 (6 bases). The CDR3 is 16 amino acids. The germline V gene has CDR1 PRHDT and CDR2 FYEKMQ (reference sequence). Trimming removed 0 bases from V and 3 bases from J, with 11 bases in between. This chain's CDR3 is CASSLGGGSYTGELFF. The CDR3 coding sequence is TGTGCCAGCAGCTTAGGTGGAGGGTCGTACACCGGGGAGCTGTTTTTT.

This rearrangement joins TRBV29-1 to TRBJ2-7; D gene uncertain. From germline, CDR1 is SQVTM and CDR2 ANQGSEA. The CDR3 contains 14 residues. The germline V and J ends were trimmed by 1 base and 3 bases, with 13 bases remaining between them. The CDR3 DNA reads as TGCAGCGTTGAAGTTCAGGAGAGAGGCTACGAGCAGTACTTC. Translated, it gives CSVEVQERGYEQYF.

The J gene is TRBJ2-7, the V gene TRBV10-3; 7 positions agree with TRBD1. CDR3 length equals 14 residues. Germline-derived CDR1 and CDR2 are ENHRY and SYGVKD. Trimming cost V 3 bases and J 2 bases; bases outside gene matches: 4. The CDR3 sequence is CAISEMGQTYEQYF. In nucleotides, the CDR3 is TGTGCCATCAGTGAAATGGGACAGACCTACGAGCAGTACTTC.

This CDR3 is CASSLLATSGTYNEQFF. The CDR3 nucleotides read TGTGCCAGCAGTTTATTAGCGACTAGCGGGACCTACAATGAGCAGTTCTTC. The chain recombines TRBV27 with TRBJ2-1; 11 bases match TRBD2. Germline CDR1 is MNHEY and CDR2 is SMNVEV (reference sequence). The trim removed 1 base at V and 2 bases at J, leaving 4 bases unmatched. This CDR3 has 17 amino acids.

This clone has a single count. CDR3 coding DNA: TGTGCCAGCAGCCAGGTAGTGAATCAAGAGACCCAGTACTTC. Translation gives CASSQVVNQETQYF. The chain is built from TRBV4-2 and TRBJ2-5; D remains unclear. Trimming took 3 bases from V and 2 from J, leaving 10 bases between them. The CDR3 length is 14 residues. Germline values: CDR1 LGHNA, CDR2 YNFKEQ.

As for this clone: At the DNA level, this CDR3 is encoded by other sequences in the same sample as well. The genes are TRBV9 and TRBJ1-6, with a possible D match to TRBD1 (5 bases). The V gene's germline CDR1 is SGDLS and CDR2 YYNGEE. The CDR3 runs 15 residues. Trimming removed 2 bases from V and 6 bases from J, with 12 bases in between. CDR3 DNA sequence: TGTGCCAGCAGCGTGGGGGGTTTGGGTAATTCACCCCTCCACTTT. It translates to CASSVGGLGNSPLHF.

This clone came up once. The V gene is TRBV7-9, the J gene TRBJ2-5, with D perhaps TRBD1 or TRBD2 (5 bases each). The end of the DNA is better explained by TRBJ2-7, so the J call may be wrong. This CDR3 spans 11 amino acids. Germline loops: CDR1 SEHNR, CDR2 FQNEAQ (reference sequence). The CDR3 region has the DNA TGTGCCATGGAGAGGGGCGACGAGCAGTACTTC. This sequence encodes CAMERGDEQYF.